This T cell receptor beta chain appears in the sequencing data of a study of regulatory T cells in long-lasting Graves disease. Arm-PCR of CDR3 regions and iRepertoire HTBI primers were used to build TCR beta libraries. TCRdb re-called the multiplex PCR reads through MiXCR, storing one row per CDR3 protein. The sample consists of 550,000 to 650,000 distinct CDR3 sequences, around 16% of them appearing once. The time point: newly diagnosed GD, antithyroid drugs for less than 3 months. Isolated PBMC RNA provided the starting material for the TCR library. In addition, the sample was reused for a study of T cells in Graves' hyperthyroidism and ophthalmopathy. That publication notes: Across 18 months, stable Graves' hyperthyroidism was marked by no progression to ophthalmopathy. Clinicians diagnosed patients from clinical symptoms, serum thyroxine and TRAb, thyroid ultrasound and orbital computed tomography. RT-PCR in the first round (using the HTBI primer set) targeted the TCR CDR3.

The receptor's source is a man aged 18 to 35 with Graves disease. The sequences come from peripheral blood mononuclear cells (PBMCs), collected at new diagnosis, from a patient treated with antithyroid drugs.

CDR3 sequence: CASNRLAGVYNEQFF. DNA of the CDR3: TGTGCCAGCAACCGACTAGCGGGAGTCTACAATGAGCAGTTCTTC. This chain uses TRBV28 with TRBJ2-1; 12 nucleotides agree with TRBD2. CDR1 and CDR2 (germline): MDHEN, SYDVKM. Trimming cost V 7 bases and J 3 bases; bases outside gene matches: 4. This CDR3 is 15 amino acids long.